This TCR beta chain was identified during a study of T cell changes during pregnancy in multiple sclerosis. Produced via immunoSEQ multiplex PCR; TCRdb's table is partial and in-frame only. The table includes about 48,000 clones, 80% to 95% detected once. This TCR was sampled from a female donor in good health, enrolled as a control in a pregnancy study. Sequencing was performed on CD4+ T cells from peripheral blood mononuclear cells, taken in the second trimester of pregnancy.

CDR3 region: CASSPLAEMNTEAFF. As DNA, the CDR3 is TGTGCCAGCTCACCACTCGCAGAAATGAACACTGAAGCTTTCTTT. This rearrangement joins TRBV18 to TRBJ1-1, with unresolved D. CDR3 length: 15 amino acids. V lost 1 base and J lost 0, with 9 bases in between. CDR1 is KGHSH and CDR2 is LQKENI in the germline V gene.